The 19 T cell receptor beta chains in this list originate from one sample, sequenced in a study of blood T cells in healthy people across ages. Alongside a J-beta primer mix, a sample-barcoded 5' primer served in a second PCR lasting roughly 6 to 11 cycles. TCRdb recomputed calls from the 5' RACE reads with MiXCR, one row per CDR3 protein. Of some 1.1 million distinct CDR3 sequences listed, 35% to 45% are singletons. The source material was blood. Receptors were obtained from a man younger than 30 in good health.

This clonotype turned up a few times. This sequence joins TRBV6-2 or TRBV6-3 and TRBJ2-1, with TRBD2 identical over 12 bases. CDR1 is MNHEY and CDR2 is SVGEGT in the germline V gene. The V gene end was trimmed by 4 bases and the J gene end by 4 bases; junction bases not matched to a gene: 8. The CDR3 is made up of 17 amino acids. The CDR3 nucleotides read TGTGCCAGCAGTTGGGCCCCACTAGCGGGGGGATACAATGAGCAGTTCTTC. Encoded protein: CASSWAPLAGGYNEQFF.

In regard to this clonotype: Given a much more abundant clone one base away, this may be a read error. The chain employs TRBV9 and TRBJ2-7; 10 bases line up with TRBD1. CDR3 length equals 16 residues. J gave up 7 bases and V 2 bases, and 12 bases lay outside the gene matches. Germline V gives CDR1 SGDLS, CDR2 YYNGEE. This chain's CDR3 is CASSVAGTGDWNEQYF. The CDR3 DNA sequence: TGTGCCAGCAGCGTTGCCGGGACAGGGGATTGGAATGAGCAGTACTTC.

About this clonotype: Compared with germline, one end of the junction differs, possibly owing to a read error. This chain connects TRBV9 to TRBJ2-3, with 9 bases identical to TRBD1. The CDR3 totals 16 residues. Looked up from germline, CDR1 is SGDLS and CDR2 is YYNGEE. In DNA form, the CDR3 reads TGTGCCAGCAGTCCGGAAGGGACAGGGAAGGCAGATACGCGGTATTTT. Translated, it gives CASSPEGTGKADTRYF.

The chain carries TRBV14 and TRBJ1-1; D remains unclear. V was pared by 2 bases and J by 2 bases, with 21 bases between. Germline V gene data show CDR1 as SGHDN and CDR2 as FVKESK. This CDR3 has 18 residues. CDR3 residues: CASSQRSKVSGLNTEAFF. The DNA for the CDR3 is TGTGCCAGCAGCCAACGTAGTAAGGTATCGGGCCTCAACACTGAAGCTTTCTTT.

The chain couples TRBV6-6 to TRBJ1-5; 9 nucleotides align to TRBD1. Germline trimming cut 7 bases from V and 0 bases from J; bases unmatched to any gene: 10. This CDR3 region has 17 residues. Germline-derived CDR1 and CDR2 are MNHNY and SVGAGI (reference sequence). The CDR3 DNA reads TGTGCCAGCACCACCGGGACAGGGACCCATAGCAATCAGCCCCAGCATTTT. Amino acid sequence: CASTTGTGTHSNQPQHF.

This clonotype was seen only a few times. This chain joins TRBV7-9 and TRBJ2-3, with 9 bases matching TRBD2. Trimming cost V 4 bases and J 5 bases; bases outside gene matches: 10. This CDR3 has 16 amino acids. Germline V lookup: CDR1 SEHNR, CDR2 FQNEAQ (reference sequence). In nucleotides, the CDR3 is TGTGCCAGCAGCTCCCTACCGGGACTAGCTAGAGATACGCAGTATTTT. It encodes CASSSLPGLARDTQYF.

This clonotype was seen many times. V and J are TRBV12-3 or TRBV12-4 and TRBJ1-2; D is unclear. Deletions cut 3 bases from V and 4 bases from J, with 9 bases between. The CDR3 contains 13 residues. The CDR3 protein is CASSLGGRYGYTF. CDR3 DNA sequence: TGTGCCAGCAGTTTGGGCGGCCGCTATGGCTACACCTTC.

This rearrangement joins TRBV6-1 to TRBJ1-5, with 8 positions matching TRBD1. From germline, CDR1 is MNHNS and CDR2 SASEGT. V dropped 4 bases and J dropped 2; count of bases not matched to a gene: 4. The CDR3 length is 15 residues. The CDR3 is CASSVTGVGNQPQHF. CDR3 DNA sequence: TGTGCCAGCAGTGTGACAGGGGTTGGCAATCAGCCCCAGCATTTT.

This rearrangement joins TRBV6-1 to TRBJ2-3; 8 nucleotides agree with TRBD1. This CDR3 is 15 amino acids long. V was pared by 4 bases and J by 1 base, with 4 bases of the junction left unmatched. Germline V gene sequence: CDR1 MNHNS, CDR2 SASEGT. CDR3 amino acids: CASSGTGKGTDTQYF. The CDR3 DNA follows: TGTGCCAGCAGTGGGACAGGGAAAGGCACAGATACGCAGTATTTT.

This clonotype was detected many times. A much larger clone lies a single base off, so this may be a read error. The rearrangement uses TRBV20-1 and TRBJ2-1; 7 nucleotides align to TRBD2. CDR1 and CDR2 (germline): DFQATT, SNEGSKA (reference sequence). V was clipped by 0 bases and J by 7 bases; unmatched bases: 9. The CDR3 has 15 amino acids. The CDR3 region is CSARDWGSGRNEQFF. CDR3 nucleotides: TGCAGTGCTAGAGATTGGGGTAGCGGGCGGAATGAGCAGTTCTTC.

This clonotype came up a few times. V usage is TRBV6-1 and J usage is TRBJ2-7; D uncertain. The J call may be faulty, since TRBJ2-4 better matches the DNA end. CDR3 length equals 18 residues. Germline CDR1 and CDR2: MNHNS and SASEGT. The CDR3, as DNA: TGTGCCAGCAGTGCTCTTCTAGGCCGATTGCTAGCCAAAAACATTCAGTACTTC. It translates to CASSALLGRLLAKNIQYF.

The chain joins TRBV7-3 to TRBJ2-1; 10 positions match TRBD1. The assigned J gene may be wrong: the sequence end matches TRBJ2-7 better. The CDR3 is 16 amino acids. CDR1 is SGHTA and CDR2 is FQGTGA in the germline V gene. The CDR3 sequence: CASSSGQGEYYNEQYF. For the CDR3, the DNA is TGTGCCAGCAGCTCCGGACAGGGGGAATATTACAATGAGCAGTACTTC.

The rearrangement joins TRBV7-3 to TRBJ1-1, with D perhaps matching TRBD1 (6 bases). The CDR3 length is 13 residues. Germline assignment: CDR1 SGHTA and CDR2 FQGTGA. The ends were cut back, 5 bases at V and 4 bases at J, with 11 bases in the middle. CDR3 in DNA: TGTGCCAGCAGCGCGGGGGCGGTCACTGAAGCTTTCTTT. It yields the protein CASSAGAVTEAFF. Full variable domain (missing parts from reference TRBV7-3 and TRBJ1-1): GAGVSQTPSNKVTEKGKYVELRCDPISGHTALYWYRQSLGQGPEFLIYFQGTGAADDSGLPNDRFFAVRPEGSVSTLKIQRTERGDSAVYLCASSAGAVTEAFFGQGTRLTVV.

With respect to this clonotype: This may stem from a read error, because a much larger clone lies one nucleotide away. The DNA of the CDR3 is TGCAGCGCGATCGAAAACAATGAGCAGTACTTC. Protein: CSAIENNEQYF. This chain connects TRBV29-1 to TRBJ2-5; D call uncertain. The V end lost 7 bases, the J end lost 11 bases, and 17 bases lay between the germline ends. CDR1 and CDR2 from the germline V gene are SQVTM and ANQGSEA. The CDR3 spans 11 residues.

The rearrangement joins TRBV6-6 to TRBJ2-2; D is possibly TRBD1 (5 bases). Trimming took off 3 bases at V and 6 bases at J, with 8 bases between the two ends. This CDR3 region has 13 residues. Per germline, CDR1 MNHNY and CDR2 SVGAGI (reference sequence). As DNA, the CDR3 is TGTGCCAGCAGTTATGGGGCCGCCGGGGAGCTGTTTTTT. It translates to CASSYGAAGELFF.

The V and J genes are TRBV7-2 and TRBJ2-5; D is ambiguous. The germline V gene has CDR1 SGHTA and CDR2 FQGNSA. There are 14 residues in the CDR3. The V end was cut by 3 bases, the J end by 1 base, with 9 bases between. CDR3 region: CASSFLARQETQYF. In DNA form, the CDR3 reads TGTGCCAGCAGCTTCTTAGCTCGCCAAGAGACCCAGTACTTC.

This chain links TRBV6-1 with TRBJ1-5; unclear D gene. Deletions cut 1 base from V and 2 bases from J, with 12 bases between. This CDR3 spans 16 amino acids. The germline V gene has CDR1 MNHNS and CDR2 SASEGT. CDR3 in DNA: TGTGCCAGCAGTGAAGACACACCCTGGGGCAATCAGCCCCAGCATTTT. Its protein product is CASSEDTPWGNQPQHF.

This clonotype was counted ten times or more. The chain couples TRBV20-1 to TRBJ2-3; D could derive from TRBD1 or TRBD2 (6 bases each). The CDR3 is 14 residues long. V was clipped by 2 bases and J by 3 bases, with 12 bases between them. Germline V gene data show CDR1 as DFQATT and CDR2 as SNEGSKA (reference sequence). Written as DNA, the CDR3 is TGCAGTGCTAGACAAGGAGGGGGAACAGATACGCAGTATTTT. This translates into CSARQGGGTDTQYF.

This clonotype occurred many times. The V and J genes are TRBV12-3 or TRBV12-4 and TRBJ2-1, with D perhaps assigned TRBD1 or TRBD2 (5 bases each). The V and J ends lost 1 base and 3 bases respectively, with 10 bases between them. The CDR3 runs 15 residues. The CDR3 spells CASSLGQGVYNEQFF. The DNA for the CDR3 is TGTGCCAGCAGTTTAGGTCAGGGAGTCTACAATGAGCAGTTCTTC.